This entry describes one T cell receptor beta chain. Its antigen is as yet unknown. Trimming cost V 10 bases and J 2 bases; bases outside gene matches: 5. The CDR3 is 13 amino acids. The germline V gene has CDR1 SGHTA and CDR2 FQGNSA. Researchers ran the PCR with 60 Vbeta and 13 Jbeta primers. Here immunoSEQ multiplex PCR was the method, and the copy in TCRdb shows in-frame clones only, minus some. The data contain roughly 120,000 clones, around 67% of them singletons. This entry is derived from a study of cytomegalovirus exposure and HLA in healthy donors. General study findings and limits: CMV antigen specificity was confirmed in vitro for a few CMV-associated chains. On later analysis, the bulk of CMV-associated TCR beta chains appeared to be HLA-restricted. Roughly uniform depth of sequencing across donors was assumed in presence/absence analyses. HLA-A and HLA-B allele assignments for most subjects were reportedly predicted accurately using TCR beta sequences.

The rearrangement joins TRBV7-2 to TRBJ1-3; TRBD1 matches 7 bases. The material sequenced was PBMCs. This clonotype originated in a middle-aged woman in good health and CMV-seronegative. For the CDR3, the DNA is TGTGCCACCGGAGGGGGCCCTGGAAACACCATATATTTT. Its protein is CATGGGPGNTIYF.